The next 14 T cell receptor beta chains were all read from a single sample in a study of cytomegalovirus exposure and HLA in healthy donors. PCR used 60 Vbeta primers and 13 Jbeta primers. The assay was immunoSEQ multiplex PCR, and TCRdb's table has in-frame clones only and misses some. The table has approximately 170,000 clones, roughly two thirds seen once. The sample was PBMCs. The source is a woman between 18 and 30 years old in good health and CMV-seropositive.

In this sample, this clone turned up once. The chain carries TRBV7-9 and TRBJ1-1; 10 bases fit TRBD1. Unmatched junction bases numbered 3, after V lost 2 bases and J lost 3 bases. Germline V gene data show CDR1 as SEHNR and CDR2 as FQNEAQ (reference sequence). CDR3 size: 15 residues. The CDR3 nucleotides read TGTGCCAGCAGCTTATTTGGGACAGGGGACACTGAAGCTTTCTTT. Amino acids: CASSLFGTGDTEAFF.

This sequence joins TRBV30 and TRBJ2-7, with 10 bases aligning to TRBD2. The germline CDR1 and CDR2 sequences are GTSNPN and SVGIG (reference sequence). The CDR3 has 15 amino acids. The trim removed 0 bases at V and 5 bases at J, leaving 7 bases unmatched. CDR3 DNA sequence: TGTGCCTGGAGTGTAGGTCTAGCGGGAGTACACGAGCAGTACTTC. As protein: CAWSVGLAGVHEQYF.

The chain employs TRBV7-9 and TRBJ2-1, with D unclear. The V end lost 3 bases, the J end lost 0 bases, and 12 bases lay between the germline ends. Germline CDR1 is SEHNR and CDR2 is FQNEAQ (reference sequence). The CDR3 extends over 16 amino acids. CDR3 in amino acids: CASSFILSSSYNEQFF. CDR3 sequence (DNA): TGTGCCAGCAGCTTCATTCTATCGAGCTCCTACAATGAGCAGTTCTTC. Drawing the rest from reference TRBV7-9 and TRBJ2-1, the complete variable domain is DTGVSQNPRHKITKRGQNVTFRCDPISEHNRLYWYRQTLGQGPEFLTYFQNEAQLEKSRLLSDRFSAERPKGSFSTLEIQRTEQGDSAMYLCASSFILSSSYNEQFFGPGTRLTVL.

This clone was counted a few times. The rearrangement uses TRBV2 and TRBJ2-6, with TRBD1 as a possible D gene (6 bases). Trimming shortened V by 6 bases and J by 2 bases, and 8 bases separated the two germline ends. Germline V gene lookup returns CDR1 SNHLY and CDR2 FYNNEI. This CDR3 is 14 amino acids long. The CDR3 nucleotides are TGTGCCAGCAGATGGGGGCCTGGGGCCAACGTCCTGACTTTC. It yields the protein CASRWGPGANVLTF.

The rearrangement links TRBV9 to TRBJ2-5, with a tentative D call TRBD2 (6 bases). Germline-derived CDR1 and CDR2 are SGDLS and YYNGEE. The CDR3 has 14 residues. The V gene lost 4 bases and the J gene lost 4 bases, with 14 bases spanning the gap. This CDR3 reads CASSQTSLGETQYF. DNA for the CDR3: TGTGCCAGCAGCCAGACTAGTCTTGGAGAGACCCAGTACTTC.

The J gene is TRBJ2-3, the V gene TRBV7-8; TRBD2 matches 10 bases. The germline CDR1 and CDR2 sequences are SGHVS and FQNEAQ. The CDR3 runs 16 residues. J lost 2 bases, V lost 1 base, and 3 bases had no gene match. The CDR3 reads CASSLVTSGPTDTQYF. The DNA of the CDR3 is TGTGCCAGCAGCTTAGTGACTAGCGGGCCCACAGATACGCAGTATTTT.

This clone is a singleton in its sample. The rearrangement uses TRBV12-2 and TRBJ1-2. TRBV12-2 is listed as a pseudogene. CDR3 length: 16 residues. The CDR3 sequence is CASRPTGGGQPYGYTF. The CDR3 region has the DNA TGTGCAAGTCGCCCCACCGGGGGGGGACAGCCCTATGGCTACACCTTC.

CDR3 loop: CASSVGGGAGETQYF. The CDR3 DNA reads TGCGCCAGCAGCGTCGGCGGGGGGGCGGGAGAGACCCAGTACTTC. J is TRBJ2-5 and V is TRBV4-3, with TRBD2 matching over 9 bases. The CDR3 contains 15 residues. Germline V gene data show CDR1 as LGHNA and CDR2 as YSLEER. V was clipped by 5 bases and J by 4 bases; unmatched bases: 8.

The chain has TRBV7-2 and TRBJ2-7; D is ambiguous. The germline V gene has CDR1 SGHTA and CDR2 FQGNSA. V lost 0 bases and J 0 bases, leaving 9 bases between the germline ends. The CDR3 runs 15 residues. CDR3 bases: TGTGCCAGCAGCTTAGCAGGTTCGGGCTCCTACGAGCAGTACTTC. Protein sequence: CASSLAGSGSYEQYF.

This clone was counted a few times. The chain uses TRBV4-3 and TRBJ2-3; a weak D match, TRBD2 (5 bases). The CDR3 is 16 residues long. Germline lookup yields CDR1 LGHNA and CDR2 YSLEER. V was cut by 1 base and J by 0 bases, with 11 bases left in between. The CDR3: CASSQASTTSTDTQYF. The CDR3 DNA sequence: TGCGCCAGCAGCCAAGCTAGCACGACTAGCACAGATACGCAGTATTTT.

The chain has TRBV7-9 and TRBJ2-1, with D possibly being TRBD2 (6 bases). Germline V lookup: CDR1 SEHNR, CDR2 FQNEAQ (reference sequence). The length of the CDR3 is 15 residues. V lost 4 bases and J 8 bases, leaving 18 bases between the germline ends. The CDR3, as DNA: TGTGCCAGCAGCTCTGCGGGACTCCCCAACGATGAGCAGTTCTTC. It encodes CASSSAGLPNDEQFF. Together with reference TRBV7-9 and TRBJ2-1, the CDR3 gives the full variable domain: DTGVSQNPRHKITKRGQNVTFRCDPISEHNRLYWYRQTLGQGPEFLTYFQNEAQLEKSRLLSDRFSAERPKGSFSTLEIQRTEQGDSAMYLCASSSAGLPNDEQFFGPGTRLTVL.

The chain carries TRBV27 and TRBJ2-1, with 13 bases fitting TRBD2. Trimming cost V 1 base and J 5 bases; bases outside gene matches: 11. Germline V lookup: CDR1 MNHEY, CDR2 SMNVEV (reference sequence). The CDR3 contains 19 residues. This chain's CDR3 is CASSLFRPGLAGPNNEQFF. CDR3 DNA sequence: TGTGCCAGCAGTTTATTTAGGCCGGGACTAGCGGGACCGAACAATGAGCAGTTCTTC.

This chain links TRBV4-1 with TRBJ1-5, with D maybe TRBD1 (5 bases). CDR1 is MGHRA, CDR2 YSYEKL, per germline. V was shortened by 4 bases and J by 9 bases, with 22 bases between the two germline ends. The CDR3 covers 16 residues. CDR3 sequence: CASSPTEGFDLGPQHF. For the CDR3, the DNA is TGCGCCAGCAGCCCGACGGAGGGGTTTGACCTTGGGCCCCAGCATTTT.

This clone has more than one count but fewer than ten. The rearrangement uses TRBV7-8 and TRBJ2-3, with 9 bases lining up with TRBD2. The germline gives CDR1 SGHVS, CDR2 FQNEAQ. V gave up 1 base and J gave up 0 bases; unmatched junction bases: 2. There are 16 residues in the CDR3. Here the CDR3 DNA reads TGTGCCAGCAGCTTAGTAACTAGCGGGAGCACAGATACGCAGTATTTT. It codes for CASSLVTSGSTDTQYF. The entire variable domain, with the rest obtained from reference TRBV7-8 and TRBJ2-3, is as follows: GAGVSQSPRYKVAKRGQDVALRCDPISGHVSLFWYQQALGQGPEFLTYFQNEAQLDKSGLPSDRFFAERPEGSVSTLKIQRTQQEDSAVYLCASSLVTSGSTDTQYFGPGTRLTVL.